Below, 29 T cell receptor beta chains from the same sample are listed, as sequenced in a study of control samples from healthy donors and cancer patients (dated by TCRdb to 2020 to 2021). The protocol used for the library was the immunoSEQ multiplex PCR assay. In its TCRdb copy, this immuneACCESS table keeps in-frame sequences only and misses some clones. Where compared with another copy, unresolved V genes explain less than half of these, and the others have no known cause. Present in this sample are 100,000 to 120,000 clones, 80% to 90% of which were seen just once. Jointly, the top ten make up roughly an eighth of the sample. The sample comprised blood. The source is a woman aged 45-65 years in good health.

V and J are TRBV3-1 (or the pseudogene TRBV3-2) and TRBJ2-7, with unresolved D. Germline loops: CDR1 LGHDT, CDR2 YNNKEL (reference sequence). V lost 4 bases and J 5 bases, leaving 12 bases between the germline ends. CDR3 size: 13 residues. CDR3 in amino acids: CASSPSGSHEQYF. CDR3 in DNA: TGTGCCAGCAGCCCTTCAGGTTCCCACGAGCAGTACTTC.

This clone occurred once. This chain connects TRBV24-1 to TRBJ2-1; 7 nucleotides line up with TRBD1. V shed 4 bases, J shed 9 bases, and the junction held 8 bases outside the gene matches. Per germline, CDR1 KGHDR and CDR2 SFDVKD. This CDR3 has 14 residues. The DNA for the CDR3 is TGTGCCACCAGTGACCCTATAGGGGGCTTTGAGCAGTTCTTC. Its protein product is CATSDPIGGFEQFF.

The chain couples TRBV19 to TRBJ1-2, with 9 bases that match TRBD1. The CDR3 contains 13 residues. The J segment lost 4 bases and the V segment lost 10 bases, leaving 7 bases of the junction unmatched. Germline lookup yields CDR1 LNHDA and CDR2 SQIVND (reference sequence). CDR3 sequence: CAIPGQGGYGYTF. In DNA form, the CDR3 reads TGTGCCATCCCGGGACAGGGAGGCTATGGCTACACCTTC.

The chain employs TRBV6-5 and TRBJ2-7; TRBD2 matches 10 bases. The CDR3 is 16 residues long. Germline trimming cut 0 bases from V and 5 bases from J; bases unmatched to any gene: 7. Germline values: CDR1 MNHEY, CDR2 SVGAGI. CDR3 protein: CASSYSMASGSHEQYF. DNA of the CDR3: TGTGCCAGCAGTTACTCGATGGCTAGCGGGAGCCACGAGCAGTACTTC.

This chain joins TRBV7-9 and TRBJ2-5, with D unclear. V was cut by 0 bases and J by 3 bases, with 8 bases left in between. Germline CDR1 is SEHNR and CDR2 is FQNEAQ (reference sequence). CDR3 length: 14 amino acids. The CDR3, as DNA: TGTGCCAGCAGCTTAGCGGCAGATGAAGAGACCCAGTACTTC. Protein: CASSLAADEETQYF. The variable domain in full, completed from reference TRBV7-9 and TRBJ2-5, reads DTGVSQNPRHKITKRGQNVTFRCDPISEHNRLYWYRQTLGQGPEFLTYFQNEAQLEKSRLLSDRFSAERPKGSFSTLEIQRTEQGDSAMYLCASSLAADEETQYFGPGTRLLVL.

V is TRBV9 and J is TRBJ2-1; 11 nucleotides line up with TRBD2. This CDR3 region has 15 residues. Unmatched junction bases numbered 3, after V lost 0 bases and J lost 7 bases. Germline loops: CDR1 SGDLS, CDR2 YYNGEE. As DNA, the CDR3 is TGTGCCAGCAGCGTAGCTAGCGGGGGGCTTAATGAGCAGTTCTTC. This translates into CASSVASGGLNEQFF.

V and J are TRBV29-1 and TRBJ1-2; 8 positions agree with TRBD1. Per germline, CDR1 SQVTM and CDR2 ANQGSEA. V lost 7 bases, J lost 5 bases, and 6 bases stayed unmatched. The CDR3 covers 12 residues. The CDR3 sequence: CSAGQDRYGYTF. CDR3 coding DNA: TGCAGCGCGGGACAGGATAGGTATGGCTACACCTTC.

The rearrangement uses TRBV4-3 and TRBJ1-2; weak D call: TRBD1 (5 bases). From germline, CDR1 is LGHNA and CDR2 YSLEER. This CDR3 has 15 amino acids. Deletions cut 4 bases from V and 4 bases from J, with 16 bases between. CDR3 residues: CASSRQTGGSYGYTF. CDR3 nucleotide sequence: TGCGCCAGCAGCCGCCAGACGGGGGGTAGCTATGGCTACACCTTC.

The rearrangement uses TRBV3-1 (or the pseudogene TRBV3-2) and TRBJ2-3, with a possible D match to TRBD1 (6 bases). Germline V gene lookup returns CDR1 LGHDT and CDR2 YNNKEL (reference sequence). V was shortened by 5 bases and J by 6 bases, with 21 bases between the two germline ends. The CDR3 extends over 16 amino acids. DNA for the CDR3: TGTGCCAGCAGCTCCCGGGGAAAGGACAGCCTGGATACGCAGTATTTT. It codes for CASSSRGKDSLDTQYF.

V gene TRBV6-5 combines with J gene TRBJ1-6, with D perhaps TRBD1 (5 bases). The CDR3 extends over 15 amino acids. Germline CDR1 and CDR2: MNHEY and SVGAGI. Trimming stripped 6 bases from V and 7 bases from J, with 16 bases between. CDR3 in amino acids: CASREIQVSNSPLHF. The CDR3 DNA is TGTGCCAGCAGAGAGATACAGGTCTCCAATTCACCCCTCCACTTT.

In this sample, this clone turned up a few times. This chain connects TRBV9 to TRBJ2-7; D remains unclear. The CDR3 contains 14 residues. Trimming removed 4 bases from V and 0 bases from J, with 11 bases in between. Germline CDR1 and CDR2: SGDLS and YYNGEE. The CDR3: CASSPGSFSYEQYF. As DNA, the CDR3 is TGTGCCAGCAGCCCTGGATCCTTCTCCTACGAGCAGTACTTC.

The chain employs TRBV30 and TRBJ1-2; D unresolved. Germline V gives CDR1 GTSNPN, CDR2 SVGIG (reference sequence). The V and J ends lost 2 bases and 2 bases respectively, with 21 bases between them. The CDR3 runs to 17 residues. CDR3 DNA: TGTGCCTGGAGTATAACCCCTCTGGTTCTCCGAAACTATGGCTACACCTTC. This codes for CAWSITPLVLRNYGYTF.

J is TRBJ1-2 and V is TRBV14; D is uncertain. The germline V gene encodes CDR1 SGHDN and CDR2 FVKESK. With 1 base removed from V and 7 bases from J, the gap between germline ends came to 7 bases. The CDR3 is 12 residues long. The CDR3 bases are TGTGCCAGCAGCCAAGCGGACTCTGGCTACACCTTC. It specifies CASSQADSGYTF.

In this sample, this clone turned up once. V usage is TRBV7-9 and J usage is TRBJ1-1; D is perhaps TRBD1 (6 bases). The CDR3 is 15 residues long. Germline CDR1 reads SEHNR; CDR2 reads FQNEAQ (reference sequence). V lost 1 base and J lost 9, with 18 bases in between. CDR3 protein: CASSLDGQGIGKAFF. Written as DNA, the CDR3 is TGTGCCAGCAGCTTAGACGGCCAGGGGATTGGGAAAGCTTTCTTT.

This chain joins TRBV9 and TRBJ1-6; D may be TRBD1 (6 bases). This CDR3 comprises 14 residues. Per germline, CDR1 SGDLS and CDR2 YYNGEE. The germline V and J ends were trimmed by 0 bases and 8 bases, with 9 bases remaining between them. The CDR3 is CASSVVGGDSPLHF. The CDR3 nucleotides are TGTGCCAGCAGCGTAGTAGGGGGTGATTCACCCCTCCACTTT.

This clone occurred once. The genes are TRBV18 and TRBJ2-5, with 9 bases that match TRBD1. V shed 1 base, J shed 5 bases, and the junction held 5 bases outside the gene matches. The CDR3 length is 15 residues. The V gene's germline CDR1 is KGHSH and CDR2 LQKENI. The DNA for the CDR3 is TGTGCCAGCTCACCACGGGGACAGGGTGAGGAGACCCAGTACTTC. Encoded protein: CASSPRGQGEETQYF.

This chain joins TRBV7-3 and TRBJ2-2, with D hard to call. The germline V and J ends were trimmed by 2 bases and 6 bases, with 7 bases remaining between them. Germline V CDR1 and CDR2: SGHTA, FQGTGA. The CDR3 has 13 amino acids. CDR3 residues: CASSLRPAGELFF. For the CDR3, the DNA is TGTGCCAGCAGCTTACGGCCTGCCGGGGAGCTGTTTTTT.

The chain recombines TRBV7-3 with TRBJ2-3; D possibly corresponds to TRBD2 (6 bases). The CDR3 has 13 amino acids. Per germline, CDR1 SGHTA and CDR2 FQGTGA. V lost 1 base, J lost 5 bases, and 7 bases lay in between. In nucleotides, the CDR3 is TGTGCCAGCAGCTTAAGGAGGGGAGATACGCAGTATTTT. Translation: CASSLRRGDTQYF.

The V call is TRBV2, the J call TRBJ1-5, with unresolved D. Germline CDR1 reads SNHLY; CDR2 reads FYNNEI. V shed 6 bases and J shed 2 bases, with 14 bases lying between them. The CDR3 covers 15 residues. The CDR3: CASRDLKSGNQPQHF. The CDR3 DNA sequence: TGTGCCAGCAGGGATCTCAAATCGGGCAATCAGCCCCAGCATTTT.

The genes are TRBV27 and TRBJ1-4, with D unclear. Germline assignment: CDR1 MNHEY and CDR2 SMNVEV (reference sequence). The CDR3 has 16 amino acids. V lost 0 bases to trimming and J lost 0 bases, with 8 bases between them. The CDR3 sequence is CASSLSADTTNEKLFF. The CDR3 DNA reads as TGTGCCAGCAGTTTATCGGCCGATACAACTAATGAAAAACTGTTTTTT.

This rearrangement joins TRBV30 to TRBJ2-7, with 11 bases lining up with TRBD2. J gave up 12 bases and V 4 bases, and 8 bases lay outside the gene matches. Germline V gene lookup returns CDR1 GTSNPN and CDR2 SVGIG (reference sequence). This CDR3 has 12 amino acids. The DNA for the CDR3 is TGTGCCTGGACCGGGACTAGCGGACCACCGTACTTC. This gives the protein CAWTGTSGPPYF.

This rearrangement joins TRBV4-2 to TRBJ1-3; 7 nucleotides align to TRBD1. With 0 bases clipped from V and 4 bases from J, the junction kept 6 bases outside the gene matches. Germline CDR1 reads LGHNA; CDR2 reads YNFKEQ. The CDR3 is made up of 16 amino acids. The CDR3 DNA reads as TGTGCCAGCAGCCAAGACCTACAGGGGCCGGGAAACACCATATATTTT. Protein sequence: CASSQDLQGPGNTIYF.

This clone came up once. CDR3 coding DNA: TGTGCCAGCAGCCGTACCGGGACAGGGGTTTTCAATGAGCAGTTCTTC. This translates into CASSRTGTGVFNEQFF. The chain couples TRBV3-1 (or the pseudogene TRBV3-2) to TRBJ2-1; 10 nucleotides line up with TRBD1. The J segment lost 6 bases and the V segment lost 4 bases, leaving 9 bases of the junction unmatched. Germline loops: CDR1 LGHDT, CDR2 YNNKEL (reference sequence). This CDR3 is 16 amino acids long.

For this clone: This CDR3 is also generated by other DNA sequences in the sample. The chain recombines TRBV7-6 with TRBJ1-3; D may be TRBD1 (5 bases). The CDR3 runs to 15 residues. V lost 3 bases and J 0 bases, leaving 9 bases between the germline ends. Per germline, CDR1 SGHVS and CDR2 FNYEAQ. The DNA of the CDR3 is TGTGCCAGCAGCTTGGACATTCTCTCTGGAAACACCATATATTTT. Amino acid sequence: CASSLDILSGNTIYF.

The chain is built from TRBV28 and TRBJ2-7; 10 nucleotides match TRBD1. Looked up from germline, CDR1 is MDHEN and CDR2 is SYDVKM. CDR3 size: 13 residues. V dropped 6 bases and J dropped 5; count of bases not matched to a gene: 4. The CDR3 DNA is TGTGCCAGCAGAAGACAGGGGGCCCACGAGCAGTACTTC. This translates into CASRRQGAHEQYF.

This chain uses TRBV12-3 or TRBV12-4 with TRBJ1-2; D remains unclear. V was clipped by 5 bases and J by 4 bases, with 11 bases between them. This CDR3 is 13 amino acids long. CDR3 in DNA: TGTGCCAGCAGTCCGCTCCGAGGCTATGGCTACACCTTC. The encoded protein is CASSPLRGYGYTF.

This sequence joins TRBV5-1 and TRBJ2-2; possibly TRBD1 or TRBD2 for D (5 bases each). Trimming took 0 bases from V and 2 from J, leaving 14 bases between them. This CDR3 has 17 amino acids. CDR1 is SGHRS and CDR2 is YFSETQ in the germline V gene. The CDR3 reads CASSLALGDHNTGELFF. CDR3 coding DNA: TGCGCCAGCAGCTTGGCCTTGGGGGATCATAACACCGGGGAGCTGTTTTTT.

The chain carries TRBV6-5 and TRBJ1-4; 11 bases agree with TRBD1. CDR1 MNHEY and CDR2 SVGAGI come from the germline V gene. J lost 7 bases, V lost 5 bases, and 3 bases had no gene match. The CDR3 spans 14 residues. The CDR3 loop is CASSRDRGGEKLFF. In DNA, the CDR3 is TGTGCCAGCAGTCGGGACAGGGGGGGTGAAAAACTGTTTTTT.

The chain uses TRBV5-1 and TRBJ2-5; D could derive from TRBD1 or TRBD2 (6 bases each). V lost 4 bases and J 5 bases, leaving 15 bases between the germline ends. This CDR3 spans 14 amino acids. Germline assignment: CDR1 SGHRS and CDR2 YFSETQ. CDR3 loop: CASSPRGGRETQYF. The CDR3 bases are TGCGCCAGCAGCCCCAGGGGAGGAAGGGAGACCCAGTACTTC.